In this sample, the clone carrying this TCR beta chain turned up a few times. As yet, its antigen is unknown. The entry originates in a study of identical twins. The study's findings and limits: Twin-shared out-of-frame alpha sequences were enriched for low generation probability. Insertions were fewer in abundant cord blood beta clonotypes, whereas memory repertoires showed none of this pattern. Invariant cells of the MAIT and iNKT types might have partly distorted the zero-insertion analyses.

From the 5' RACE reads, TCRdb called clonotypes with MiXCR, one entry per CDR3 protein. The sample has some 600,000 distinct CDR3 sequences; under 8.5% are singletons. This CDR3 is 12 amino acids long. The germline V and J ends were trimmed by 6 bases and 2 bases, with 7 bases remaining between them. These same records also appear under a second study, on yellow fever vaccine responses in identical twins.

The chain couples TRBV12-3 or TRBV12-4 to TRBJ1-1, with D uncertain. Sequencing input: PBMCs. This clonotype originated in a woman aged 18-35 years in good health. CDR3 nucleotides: TGTGCCAGCAGCCGGATAAACACTGAAGCTTTCTTT. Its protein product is CASSRINTEAFF.